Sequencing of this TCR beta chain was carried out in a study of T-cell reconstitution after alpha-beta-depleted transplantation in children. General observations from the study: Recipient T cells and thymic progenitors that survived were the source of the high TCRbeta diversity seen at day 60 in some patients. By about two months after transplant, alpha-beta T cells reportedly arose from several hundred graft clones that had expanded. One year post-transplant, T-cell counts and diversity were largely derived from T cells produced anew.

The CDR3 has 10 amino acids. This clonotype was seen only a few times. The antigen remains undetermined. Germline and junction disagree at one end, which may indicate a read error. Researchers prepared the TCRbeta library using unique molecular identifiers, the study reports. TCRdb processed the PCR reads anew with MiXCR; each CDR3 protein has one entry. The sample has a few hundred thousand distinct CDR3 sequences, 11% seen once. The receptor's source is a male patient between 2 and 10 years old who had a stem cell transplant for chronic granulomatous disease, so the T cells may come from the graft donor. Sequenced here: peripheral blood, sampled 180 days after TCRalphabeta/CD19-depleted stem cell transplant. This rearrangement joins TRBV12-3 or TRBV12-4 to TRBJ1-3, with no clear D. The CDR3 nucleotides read TGTGCCAGCAGTTTGAGTCCCCTCCTCTTT. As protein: CASSLSPLLF.